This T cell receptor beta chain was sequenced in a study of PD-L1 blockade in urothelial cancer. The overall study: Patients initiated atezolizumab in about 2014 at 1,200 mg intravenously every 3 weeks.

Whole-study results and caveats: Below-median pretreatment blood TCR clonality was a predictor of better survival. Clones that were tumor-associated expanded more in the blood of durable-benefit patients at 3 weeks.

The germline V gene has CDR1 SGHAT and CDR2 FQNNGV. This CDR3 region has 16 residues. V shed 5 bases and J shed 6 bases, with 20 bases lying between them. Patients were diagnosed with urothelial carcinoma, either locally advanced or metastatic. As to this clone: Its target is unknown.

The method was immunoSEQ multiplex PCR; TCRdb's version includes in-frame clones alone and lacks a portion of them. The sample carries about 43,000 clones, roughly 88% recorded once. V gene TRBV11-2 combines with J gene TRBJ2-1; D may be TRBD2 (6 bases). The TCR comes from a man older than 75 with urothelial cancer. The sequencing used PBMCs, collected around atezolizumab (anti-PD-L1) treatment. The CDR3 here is CASSPPWAPGGNEQFF. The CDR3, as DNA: TGTGCCAGCAGCCCCCCTTGGGCCCCCGGGGGCAATGAGCAGTTCTTC. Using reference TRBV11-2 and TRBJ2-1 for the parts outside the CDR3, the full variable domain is EAGVAQSPRYKIIEKRQSVAFWCNPISGHATLYWYQQILGQGPKLLIQFQNNGVVDDSQLPKDRFSAERLKGVDSTLKIQPAKLEDSAVYLCASSPPWAPGGNEQFFGPGTRLTVL.